A single TCR beta chain is shown here with its context. This sample is part of a study of control samples from healthy donors and cancer patients. TCRdb's table, derived via immunoSEQ multiplex PCR, lists solely in-frame clones and lacks some. The repertoire includes 70,000 to 85,000 clones, 84% of them detected once, and around 10% sits in the top ten. This CDR3 is 13 amino acids long. Germline V CDR1 and CDR2: MGHDK, SYGVNS. V was shortened by 6 bases and J by 4 bases, with 12 bases between the two germline ends. The chain couples TRBV25-1 to TRBJ1-2; D not resolved. Sequenced sample: PBMCs. The TCR comes from a man aged 55 to 69 with head and neck cancer. CDR3 nucleotide sequence: TGTGCCAGCAGGGGTGGGAGGTCCTATGGCTACACCTTC. Encoded protein: CASRGGRSYGYTF.